The clone carrying this TCR beta chain has ten or more counts. This sample was included in a study of human T cells and chemical hapten exposure. J was trimmed by 3 bases and V by 7 bases; bases with no gene match: 12. In germline, CDR1 is SGHRS, CDR2 YFSETQ. This CDR3 contains 16 residues. Time point described: patch test 2, 6 weeks after DPC sensitization. Treatment reported: therapeutic diphenylcyclopropenone sensitization with weekly scalp DPC. Unique molecular identifiers were attached to individual cDNA molecules within the library. TCRdb passed the RACE reads through MiXCR, listing each CDR3 protein once. The sample consists of more than 75,000 distinct CDR3 sequences, about 10% of them appearing once.

Sequencing was performed on whole blood, taken in connection with sensitization to the hapten diphenylcyclopropenone (DPC). The genes are TRBV5-1 and TRBJ2-2; 7 nucleotides align to TRBD1. This clonotype originated in a woman aged 25-40 years with alopecia areata. Some clones in this sample may be carry-over from other donors' samples. This CDR3 reads CASGTITGVDTGELFF. The CDR3 region has the DNA TGCGCCAGCGGAACTATAACAGGGGTTGACACCGGGGAGCTGTTTTTT.